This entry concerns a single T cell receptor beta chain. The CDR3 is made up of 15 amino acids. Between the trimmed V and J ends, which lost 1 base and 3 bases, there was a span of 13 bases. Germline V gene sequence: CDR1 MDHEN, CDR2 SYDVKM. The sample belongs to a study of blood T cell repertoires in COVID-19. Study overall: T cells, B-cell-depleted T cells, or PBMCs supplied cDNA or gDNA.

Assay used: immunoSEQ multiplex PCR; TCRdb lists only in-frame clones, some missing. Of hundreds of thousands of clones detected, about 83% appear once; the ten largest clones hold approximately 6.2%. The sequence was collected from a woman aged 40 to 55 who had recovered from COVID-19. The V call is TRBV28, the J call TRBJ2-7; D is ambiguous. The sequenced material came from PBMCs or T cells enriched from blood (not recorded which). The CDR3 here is CASSLLTRSGYEQYF. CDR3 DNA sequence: TGTGCCAGCAGTTTATTAACAAGGTCAGGCTACGAGCAGTACTTC.